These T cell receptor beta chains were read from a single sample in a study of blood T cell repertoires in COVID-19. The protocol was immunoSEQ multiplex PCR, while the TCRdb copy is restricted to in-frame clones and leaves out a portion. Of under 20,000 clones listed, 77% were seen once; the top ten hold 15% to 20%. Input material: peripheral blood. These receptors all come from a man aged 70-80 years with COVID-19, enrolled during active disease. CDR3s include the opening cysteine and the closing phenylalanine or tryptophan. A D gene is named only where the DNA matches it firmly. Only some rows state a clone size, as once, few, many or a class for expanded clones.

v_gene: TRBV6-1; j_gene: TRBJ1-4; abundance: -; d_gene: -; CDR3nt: TGTGCCAGCAGTGAGACGGGTCTTGAAAAACTGTTTTTT; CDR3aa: CASSETGLEKLFF
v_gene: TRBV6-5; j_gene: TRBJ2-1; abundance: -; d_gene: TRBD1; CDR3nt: TGTGCCAGCAGGACAGGGCCCTACAATGAGCAGTTCTTC; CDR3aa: CASRTGPYNEQFF
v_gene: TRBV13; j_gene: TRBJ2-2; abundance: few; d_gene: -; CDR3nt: TGTGCCAGCAGCCCAGCACAGGGCGGGAACACCGGGGAGCTGTTTTTT; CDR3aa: CASSPAQGGNTGELFF
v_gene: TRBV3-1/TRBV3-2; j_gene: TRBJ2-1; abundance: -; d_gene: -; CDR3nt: TGTGCCAGCAGCAAGCCCAGCGTCAATGAGCAGTTCTTC; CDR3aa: CASSKPSVNEQFF
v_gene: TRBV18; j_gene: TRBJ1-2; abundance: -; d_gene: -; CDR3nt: TGTGCCAGCTCACCATCAGGTACCTATGGCTACACCTTC; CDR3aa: CASSPSGTYGYTF
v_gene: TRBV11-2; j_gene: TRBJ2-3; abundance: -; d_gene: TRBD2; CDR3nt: TGTGCCAGCAGCTTATGGGCTAGCGGAGCTAGCACAGATACGCAGTATTTT; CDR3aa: CASSLWASGASTDTQYF
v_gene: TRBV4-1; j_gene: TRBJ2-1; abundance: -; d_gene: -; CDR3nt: TGCGCCAGCAGCCAAGGACGGAGCTCCTACAATGAGCAGTTCTTC; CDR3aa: CASSQGRSSYNEQFF
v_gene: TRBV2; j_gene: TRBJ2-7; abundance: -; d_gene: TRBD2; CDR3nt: TGTGCCAGCTGGGCTAGCGGAACCTACGAGCAGTACTTC; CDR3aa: CASWASGTYEQYF
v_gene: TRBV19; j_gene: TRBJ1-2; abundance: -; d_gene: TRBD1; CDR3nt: TGTGCCAGTAGTATGGTGGGACAGGACTACTATGGCTACACCTTC; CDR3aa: CASSMVGQDYYGYTF
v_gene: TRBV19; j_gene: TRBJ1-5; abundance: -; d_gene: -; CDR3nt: TGTGCCAGTAGTCGGCAGGGTGCTCAGCCCCAGCATTTT; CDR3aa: CASSRQGAQPQHF
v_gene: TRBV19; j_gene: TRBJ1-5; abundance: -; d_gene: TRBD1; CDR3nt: TGTGCCAGTAGTTTACGACAGGGTGGTGTGGATCCCCAGCATTTT; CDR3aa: CASSLRQGGVDPQHF
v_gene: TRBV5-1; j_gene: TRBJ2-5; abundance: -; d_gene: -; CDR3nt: TGCGCCAGCAGCTTAAGTGGGGGGGGCCCACGAGAGACCCAGTACTTC; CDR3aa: CASSLSGGGPRETQYF
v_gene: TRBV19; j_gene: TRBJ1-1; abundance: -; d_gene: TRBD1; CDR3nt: TGTGCCAGTAGTCCCTCCGGGACAGGGGAGAGGGACACTGAAGCTTTCTTT; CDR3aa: CASSPSGTGERDTEAFF
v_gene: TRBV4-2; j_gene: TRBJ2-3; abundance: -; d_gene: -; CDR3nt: TGTGCCAGCAGCCAAGAGAGAGATACGCAGTATTTT; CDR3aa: CASSQERDTQYF
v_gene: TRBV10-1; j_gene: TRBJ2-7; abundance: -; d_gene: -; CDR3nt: TGCGCCAGCAGTTTCGGTCCTAGAGGATACCGGCAGTACTTC; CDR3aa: CASSFGPRGYRQYF
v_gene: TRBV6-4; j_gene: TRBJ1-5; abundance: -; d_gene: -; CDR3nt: TGTGCCAGCAGTGTACATAGCAATCAGCCCCAGCATTTT; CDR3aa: CASSVHSNQPQHF
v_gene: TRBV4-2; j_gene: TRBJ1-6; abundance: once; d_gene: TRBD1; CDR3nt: TGTGCCAGTCGGGGACAGGGGGCCTCCTATAATTCACCCCTCCACTTT; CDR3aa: CASRGQGASYNSPLHF
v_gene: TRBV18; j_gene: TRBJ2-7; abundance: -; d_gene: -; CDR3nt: TGTGCCAGCTCACTCGGGGGTTTTTACGAGCAGTACTTC; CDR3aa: CASSLGGFYEQYF
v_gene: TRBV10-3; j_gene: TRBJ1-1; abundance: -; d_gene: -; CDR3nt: TGTGCCATCAGTGACCCACGGAGGAGACTGAACACTGAAGCTTTCTTT; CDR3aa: CAISDPRRRLNTEAFF
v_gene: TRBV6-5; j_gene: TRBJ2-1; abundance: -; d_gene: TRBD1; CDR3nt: TGTGCCAGCAGCCCGGGACAGTACAATGAGCAGTTCTTC; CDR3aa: CASSPGQYNEQFF
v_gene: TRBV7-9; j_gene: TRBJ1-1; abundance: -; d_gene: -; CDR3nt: TGTGCCAGCAGCTTGAGGCAGCCTGAAGCTTTCTTT; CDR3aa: CASSLRQPEAFF
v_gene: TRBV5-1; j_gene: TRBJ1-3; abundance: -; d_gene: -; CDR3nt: TGCGCCAGCAGCCCCAACGTTGGGCAGGGTATCAGAAACACCATATATTTT; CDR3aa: CASSPNVGQGIRNTIYF
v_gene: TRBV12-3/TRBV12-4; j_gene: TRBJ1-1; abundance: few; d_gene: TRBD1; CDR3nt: TGTGCCAGCAGTCCCTGGACAGGGGCAGCTTTCTTT; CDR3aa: CASSPWTGAAFF
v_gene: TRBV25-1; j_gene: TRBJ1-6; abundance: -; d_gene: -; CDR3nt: TGTGCCAGCATAGGGGATTTGAGTTCACCCCTCCACTTT; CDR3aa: CASIGDLSSPLHF
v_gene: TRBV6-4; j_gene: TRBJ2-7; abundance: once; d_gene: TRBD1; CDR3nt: TGTGCCAGCAGTGTGGAACAGGGGGCGTACGAGCAGTACTTC; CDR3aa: CASSVEQGAYEQYF
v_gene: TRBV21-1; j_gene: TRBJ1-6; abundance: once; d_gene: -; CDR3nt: TGTGCCAGCAGTCCAAAAAGGGGTTCGACCCTCCACTTT; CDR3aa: CASSPKRGSTLHF
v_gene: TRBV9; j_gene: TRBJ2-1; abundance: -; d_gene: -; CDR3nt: TGTGCCAGCAACCAGGGGAGCTCCTACAATGAGCAGTTCTTC; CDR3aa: CASNQGSSYNEQFF